This paragraph reports one TCR beta chain. Antigen unknown. The CDR3 sequence is 13 residues long. Trimming stripped 3 bases from V and 9 bases from J, with 12 bases between. Germline V CDR1 and CDR2: MNHEY, SMNVEV (reference sequence). The data belong to a study of T cell responses to AZD1222 COVID-19 vaccine. TCRdb's copy holds only in-frame clones and misses some; the assay was immunoSEQ multiplex PCR. The sample yields approximately 150,000 clones, 70% to 90% seen once. Findings and caveats of the study: Spike-specific TCRs gained breadth and depth after people received two AZD1222 doses.

This TCR derives from an adult who received the MenACWY meningococcal vaccine as a control. This chain joins TRBV27 and TRBJ2-1; possibly TRBD2 for D (5 bases). The input for sequencing was peripheral blood, taken 28 days after the second dose of the MenACWY control vaccine. The CDR3 DNA reads TGTGCCAGCAGTTTTTTGGGCGGAGGTGAGCAGTTCTTC. This translates into CASSFLGGGEQFF.